The text below deals with one T cell receptor (beta chain). The data stem from a study of blood T cell repertoires in COVID-19. Sequencing used immunoSEQ multiplex PCR; TCRdb keeps in-frame clones, though not all of them. The sample includes 80,000 or so clones, 86% of them seen just once. Germline loops: CDR1 MDHEN, CDR2 SYDVKM. Trimming removed 5 bases from V and 1 base from J; junction bases left unmatched: 6. This CDR3 is 15 amino acids long. The sample was peripheral blood. The chain recombines TRBV28 with TRBJ2-5; TRBD1 matches at 8 bases. The TCR was taken from a woman aged 55 to 70 with acute or convalescent COVID-19. CDR3 nucleotide sequence: TGTGCCAGCAGTAGGACAGGGACAGGCCAAGAGACCCAGTACTTC. Translated, it gives CASSRTGTGQETQYF.